Listed below are T cell receptor beta chains from one sample, sequenced in a study of cytomegalovirus exposure and HLA in healthy donors. Clones were read by immunoSEQ multiplex PCR, and TCRdb kept only the in-frame ones, dropping some. This table has around 150,000 clones, about four fifths appearing once. Sequenced input: PBMCs. These receptors all come from a man over 45 in good health and CMV-seropositive. CDR3s include the opening cysteine and the closing phenylalanine or tryptophan. The D gene is left open where the match is weak. The size field is filled for only some rows; it gives once, few, many or a size class.

j_call,d_call,v_call,clone_size,cdr3_aa,cdr3_nt
TRBJ2-3,NA,TRBV27,NA,CASSRSPPGDTQYF,TGTGCCAGCAGTAGGTCCCCTCCGGGAGATACGCAGTATTTT
TRBJ2-7,TRBD2,TRBV2,once,CASLSGGQAYEQYF,TGTGCCAGCCTGAGCGGGGGGCAAGCCTACGAGCAGTACTTC
TRBJ1-2,NA,TRBV7-3,NA,CASSLIGADPKGYTF,TGTGCCAGCAGCTTAATTGGGGCCGACCCTAAGGGCTACACCTTC
TRBJ2-7,TRBD2,TRBV5-1,NA,CASSLGTTLEQYF,TGCGCCAGCAGCTTAGGGACTACCCTCGAGCAGTACTTC
TRBJ2-7,NA,TRBV7-2,NA,CASSLGGSRVQYF,TGTGCCAGCAGCTTAGGAGGGTCCCGGGTGCAGTACTTC
TRBJ1-1,NA,TRBV5-4,NA,CASSFGGEAFF,TGTGCCAGCAGCTTTGGAGGGGAAGCTTTCTTT
TRBJ2-7,TRBD2,TRBV7-2,NA,CASSSRGSYEQYF,TGTGCCAGCAGCTCGCGGGGGAGCTACGAGCAGTACTTC
TRBJ2-5,NA,TRBV5-4,NA,CASSLDRGASGETQYF,TGTGCCAGCAGCTTGGATCGGGGGGCCTCAGGGGAGACCCAGTACTTC
TRBJ1-2,TRBD1,TRBV11-2,few,CASSPQGVNYGYTF,TGTGCCAGCAGCCCACAGGGGGTTAACTATGGCTACACCTTC
TRBJ2-2,TRBD1,TRBV19,NA,CASSTGDRGAGELFF,TGTGCCAGTAGTACGGGGGACAGGGGAGCCGGGGAGCTGTTTTTT
TRBJ1-5,NA,TRBV7-2,NA,CASSLPDQPQHF,TGTGCCAGCAGCTTACCTGATCAGCCCCAGCATTTT
TRBJ2-1,NA,TRBV7-8,NA,CASSSGGPHNEQFF,TGTGCCAGCAGCTCCGGGGGGCCCCACAATGAGCAGTTCTTC
TRBJ2-1,NA,TRBV14,NA,CASSQLGKYNEQFF,TGTGCCAGCAGCCAACTCGGGAAGTACAATGAGCAGTTCTTC
TRBJ1-1,NA,TRBV30,NA,CAWSLGGGVEAFF,TGTGCCTGGAGTTTGGGAGGGGGAGTAGAAGCTTTCTTT
TRBJ2-5,NA,TRBV5-4,NA,CASSRLALAGSLVETQYF,TGTGCCAGCAGCCGATTAGCCCTTGCGGGTTCCCTCGTGGAGACCCAGTACTTC
TRBJ2-7,TRBD1,TRBV4-3,NA,CASSLDRAAYEQYF,TGCGCCAGCAGCCTCGACAGGGCGGCGTACGAGCAGTACTTC
TRBJ2-1,NA,TRBV29-1,few,CSVEFTGHNEQFF,TGCAGCGTTGAGTTCACAGGACACAATGAGCAGTTCTTC
TRBJ1-5,NA,TRBV19,NA,CASTPWTANQPQHF,TGTGCCAGTACTCCATGGACTGCGAATCAGCCCCAGCATTTT
TRBJ2-7,NA,TRBV30,NA,CAWSPLSDEQYF,TGTGCCTGGAGCCCTCTCTCCGACGAGCAGTACTTC
TRBJ2-4,NA,TRBV19,NA,CASSIRQGFGLAKNSQYF,TGTGCCAGTAGTATTCGGCAGGGGTTCGGTTTGGCCAAAAACAGTCAGTACTTC
TRBJ1-2,NA,TRBV19,NA,CASTDRPVGYGYTF,TGTGCCAGTACTGACAGGCCCGTTGGCTATGGCTACACCTTC
TRBJ2-3,TRBD2,TRBV6-6,NA,CASRFGTSGRTDTQYF,TGTGCCAGCAGATTCGGGACTAGCGGGAGAACAGATACGCAGTATTTT
TRBJ2-1,NA,TRBV9,NA,CASSAPQGIEYNEQFF,TGTGCCAGCAGCGCCCCCCAGGGGATAGAATACAATGAGCAGTTCTTC
TRBJ1-1,NA,TRBV6-5,NA,CASRIGQNTEAFF,TGTGCCAGCAGGATAGGACAGAACACTGAAGCTTTCTTT
TRBJ1-4,TRBD1,TRBV4-3,NA,CASSQGQGVKEKLFF,TGCGCCAGCAGCCAAGGGCAGGGGGTGAAGGAAAAACTGTTTTTT
TRBJ2-2,NA,TRBV2,NA,CASSAFQRQNTGELFF,TGTGCCAGCAGTGCATTCCAGCGGCAGAACACCGGGGAGCTGTTTTTT
TRBJ2-5,NA,TRBV11-2,NA,CASSLAGMETQYF,TGTGCCAGCAGCTTAGCCGGGATGGAGACCCAGTACTTC
TRBJ2-3,TRBD2,TRBV19,NA,CASSITSGSTDTQYF,TGTGCCAGTAGTATTACTAGCGGGAGCACAGATACGCAGTATTTT
TRBJ1-2,NA,TRBV2,NA,CASSDSETVYGYTF,TGTGCCAGCAGTGACTCAGAGACAGTCTATGGCTACACCTTC
TRBJ1-5,NA,TRBV6-5,NA,CASRRGSDQPQHF,TGTGCCAGCAGGCGGGGCAGCGATCAGCCCCAGCATTTT
TRBJ2-6,NA,TRBV5-1,NA,CASSLVGGGSGANVLTF,TGCGCCAGCAGCTTGGTTGGGGGCGGGTCTGGGGCCAACGTCCTGACTTTC
TRBJ1-1,NA,TRBV14,few,CASSPGRIFTEAFF,TGTGCCAGCAGCCCAGGCAGAATTTTCACTGAAGCTTTCTTT
TRBJ2-5,NA,TRBV5-1,NA,CASSLEVQETQYF,TGCGCCAGCAGCTTGGAAGTCCAGGAGACCCAGTACTTC
TRBJ2-1,TRBD1,TRBV7-9,NA,CASSLNRDRGSYNEQFF,TGTGCCAGCAGCTTAAACCGGGACAGGGGATCCTACAATGAGCAGTTCTTC
TRBJ1-5,TRBD1,TRBV27,NA,CASSSPPGQAPYSNQPQHF,TGTGCCAGCAGTTCTCCCCCGGGACAGGCACCTTATAGCAATCAGCCCCAGCATTTT
TRBJ1-5,NA,TRBV6-5,NA,CASRAGSLSNQPQHF,TGTGCCAGCAGGGCGGGCAGCTTAAGCAATCAGCCCCAGCATTTT
TRBJ2-1,TRBD2,TRBV11-1,NA,CASSTSGGSYNEQFF,TGTGCCAGCAGCACTAGCGGGGGCTCCTACAATGAGCAGTTCTTC
TRBJ2-7,NA,TRBV5-1,NA,CASSYTGYGEQYF,TGCGCCAGCAGCTATACAGGTTATGGCGAGCAGTACTTC
TRBJ2-3,TRBD1,TRBV7-2,NA,CASSLRQGSDTQYF,TGTGCCAGCAGCCTTCGACAGGGGTCAGATACGCAGTATTTT
TRBJ2-5,NA,TRBV5-1,once,CASSLVGQETQYF,TGCGCCAGCAGCTTGGTCGGTCAAGAGACCCAGTACTTC
TRBJ2-6,NA,TRBV5-8,NA,CASSFYGHREANVLTF,TGTGCCAGCAGCTTTTATGGTCACAGGGAGGCCAACGTCCTGACTTTC
TRBJ2-7,TRBD2,TRBV5-1,NA,CASSPGGSGTPYEQYF,TGCGCCAGCAGCCCCGGGGGTAGCGGGACACCCTACGAGCAGTACTTC
TRBJ2-7,NA,TRBV2,once,CASAWGPDAEQYF,TGTGCCAGTGCCTGGGGGCCAGACGCCGAGCAGTACTTC
TRBJ2-2,NA,TRBV15,NA,CATSRDRGSSTGELFF,TGTGCCACCAGCAGAGACAGGGGATCGAGCACCGGGGAGCTGTTTTTT
TRBJ2-7,TRBD1,TRBV18,once,CASSPTGQVGLYEQYF,TGTGCCAGCTCACCAACGGGACAGGTTGGCCTCTACGAGCAGTACTTC
TRBJ1-2,NA,TRBV28,NA,CASSLPQGLGYGYTF,TGTGCCAGCAGTTTACCCCAGGGGCTGGGCTATGGCTACACCTTC
TRBJ1-5,TRBD1,TRBV30,NA,CAWMGGQGSNQPQHF,TGTGCCTGGATGGGGGGACAGGGGAGCAATCAGCCCCAGCATTTT
TRBJ1-1,NA,TRBV30,NA,CAWSRQGFAEAFF,TGTGCCTGGAGCCGGCAGGGTTTCGCTGAAGCTTTCTTT
TRBJ1-1,NA,TRBV7-2,once,CASSFGTTNTEAFF,TGTGCCAGCAGCTTTGGGACAACGAACACTGAAGCTTTCTTT
TRBJ1-4,TRBD1,TRBV5-6,NA,CASSLGQGAIEKLFF,TGTGCCAGCAGCTTGGGACAGGGAGCCATTGAAAAACTGTTTTTT